This T cell receptor (beta chain) was captured by sequencing in a study of T cells in Graves' hyperthyroidism and ophthalmopathy. Study observations and caveats: Blood also contained most expanded thyroid clonotypes above 0.001.

Amplified TCR beta CDR3 regions came from RNA transcripts. The HTBI primer set drove a first-round RT-PCR of the TCR CDR3. TCRdb ran MiXCR on the multiplex PCR reads and lists one entry per CDR3 protein. Here the sample spans about 260,000 distinct CDR3 sequences, 22% being singletons. Lactation, pregnancy, other autoimmune disease or uncontrolled infection excluded patients. Clinical symptoms, serum thyroxine and TRAb, thyroid ultrasound and orbital computed tomography were used for the diagnoses. PBMCs were sourced from approximately 9.3 ml fresh peripheral blood. The CDR3 loop spans 13 amino acids. With 7 bases clipped from V and 4 bases from J, the junction kept 4 bases outside the gene matches. CDR1 SNHLY and CDR2 FYNNEI come from the germline V gene. Ten or more counts support this clonotype. Antigen specificity is unknown.

The receptor was derived from a man between 25 and 39 years old with Graves' ophthalmopathy. J is TRBJ1-2 and V is TRBV2, with TRBD1 identical over 9 bases. Sequenced input: blood. CDR3 DNA: TGTGCCAGCACCGGGGACAGGGCCTATGGCTACACCTTC. Translation gives CASTGDRAYGYTF.